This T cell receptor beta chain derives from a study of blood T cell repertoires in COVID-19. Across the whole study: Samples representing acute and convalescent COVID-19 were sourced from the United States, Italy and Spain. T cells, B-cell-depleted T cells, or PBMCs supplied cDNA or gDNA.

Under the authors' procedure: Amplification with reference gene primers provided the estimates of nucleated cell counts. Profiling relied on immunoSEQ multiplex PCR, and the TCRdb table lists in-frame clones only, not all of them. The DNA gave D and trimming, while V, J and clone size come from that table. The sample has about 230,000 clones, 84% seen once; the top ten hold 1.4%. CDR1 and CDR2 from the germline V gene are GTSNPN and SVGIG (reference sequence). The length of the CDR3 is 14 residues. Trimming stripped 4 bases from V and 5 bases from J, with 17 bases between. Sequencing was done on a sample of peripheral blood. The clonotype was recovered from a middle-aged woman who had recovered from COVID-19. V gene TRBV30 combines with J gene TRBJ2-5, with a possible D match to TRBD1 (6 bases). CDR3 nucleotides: TGTGCCTGGAATACAGGGCAGGGGTTTGAGACCCAGTACTTC. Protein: CAWNTGQGFETQYF.